This entry describes one T cell receptor (beta chain). Its target is not known. Template switching with 5'RACE generated the TCR cDNA and added a universal primer site and UMIs. MiXCR, applied by TCRdb to the 5' RACE reads, yields one record per CDR3 protein. This table holds hundreds of thousands of distinct CDR3 sequences, about 12% found once. These data originate in a study of T cells after yellow fever vaccination. Findings and caveats of the study: Abundant bulk-population clonotypes could contaminate the FACS-sorted repertoires. Once the booster was given, most primary-vaccination clones reappeared, at about 96% for CD4 and roughly 91% for CD8.

The CDR3 runs to 17 residues. J gave up 5 bases and V 0 bases, and 10 bases lay outside the gene matches. The V gene's germline CDR1 is LGHNA and CDR2 YSLEER. The specimen was PBMCs, collected on the day of the yellow fever booster vaccination. The gene calls are TRBV4-3 and TRBJ2-1; TRBD2 aligns across 7 bases. The TCR sequence derives from a man aged 25-40 years who received the YFV17D yellow fever vaccine. Here the CDR3 DNA reads TGCGCCAGCAGCCAAGATGCGGCTAGCGGACACAACAATGAGCAGTTCTTC. This gives the protein CASSQDAASGHNNEQFF.